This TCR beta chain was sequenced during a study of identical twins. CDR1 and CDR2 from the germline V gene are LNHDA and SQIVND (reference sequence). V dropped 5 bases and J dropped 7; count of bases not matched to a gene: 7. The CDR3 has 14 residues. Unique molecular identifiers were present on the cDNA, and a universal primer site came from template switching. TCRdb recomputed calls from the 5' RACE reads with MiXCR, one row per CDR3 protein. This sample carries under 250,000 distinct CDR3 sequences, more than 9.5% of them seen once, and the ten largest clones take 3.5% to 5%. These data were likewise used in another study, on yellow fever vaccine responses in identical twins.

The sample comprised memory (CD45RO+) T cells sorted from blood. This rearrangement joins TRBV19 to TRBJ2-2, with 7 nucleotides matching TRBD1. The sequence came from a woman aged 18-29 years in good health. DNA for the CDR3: TGTGCCAGTAGTCCGACAGGGTCGGGCGGGGAGCTGTTTTTT. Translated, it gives CASSPTGSGGELFF.